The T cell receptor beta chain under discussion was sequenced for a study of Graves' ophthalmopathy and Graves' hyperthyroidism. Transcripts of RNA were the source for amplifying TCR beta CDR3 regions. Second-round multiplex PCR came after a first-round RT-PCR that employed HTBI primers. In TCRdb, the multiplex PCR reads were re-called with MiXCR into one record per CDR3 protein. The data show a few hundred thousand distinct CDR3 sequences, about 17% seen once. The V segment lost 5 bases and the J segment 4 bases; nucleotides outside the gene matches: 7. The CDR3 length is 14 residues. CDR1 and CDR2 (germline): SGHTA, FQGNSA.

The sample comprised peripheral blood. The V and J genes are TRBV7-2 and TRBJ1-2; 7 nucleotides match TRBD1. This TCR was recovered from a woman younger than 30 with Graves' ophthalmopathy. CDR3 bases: TGTGCCAGCAGCCCCGACAGGGTGGCCTATGGCTACACCTTC. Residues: CASSPDRVAYGYTF.